This TCR beta chain was identified during a study of T cells in women clearing cervical HPV infection. Study background: Blood came at first lesion visit for cases, post-clearance for controls.

Remarks on this clone: Its cognate antigen is unknown. From the germline J gene comes the end of the CDR3, since the read stops 3 residues before it.

Study results and caveats: Timing of associations relative to infection is unclear; T-cell subsets were not isolated.

The junction had 14 bases not matched to a gene; V was cut back by 9 bases and J by 0 bases. The CDR3 has 18 amino acids. Germline values: CDR1 SGHVS, CDR2 FQNEAQ. Only in-frame clones appear in the TCRdb table, and some are missing; sequencing was by immunoSEQ multiplex PCR. The sample holds about 20,000 clones. What was sequenced was blood buffy coat. The gene calls are TRBV7-8 and TRBJ2-6; 7 nucleotides align to TRBD2. The sequence was obtained from a woman aged 18-69 years with a cervical HPV16 infection that either progressed to CIN3+ or cleared (not recorded which). The DNA read from the CDR3 is TGTGCCAGTAATCCGGGGGGACCGGGCCTCTCTGGGGCCAACGTC. It specifies CASNPGGPGLSGANV. The CDR3 as a whole reads CASNPGGPGLSGANVLTF.